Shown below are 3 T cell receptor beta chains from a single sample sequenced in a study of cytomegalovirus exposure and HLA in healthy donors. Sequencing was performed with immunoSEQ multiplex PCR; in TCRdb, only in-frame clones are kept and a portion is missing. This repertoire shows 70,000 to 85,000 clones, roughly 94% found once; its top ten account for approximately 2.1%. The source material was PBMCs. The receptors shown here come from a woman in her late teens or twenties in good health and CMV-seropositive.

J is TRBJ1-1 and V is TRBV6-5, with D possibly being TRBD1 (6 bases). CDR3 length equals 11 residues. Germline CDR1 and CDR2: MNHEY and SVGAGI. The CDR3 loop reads CATGANTEAFF. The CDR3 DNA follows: TGTGCGACAGGCGCGAACACTGAAGCTTTCTTT.

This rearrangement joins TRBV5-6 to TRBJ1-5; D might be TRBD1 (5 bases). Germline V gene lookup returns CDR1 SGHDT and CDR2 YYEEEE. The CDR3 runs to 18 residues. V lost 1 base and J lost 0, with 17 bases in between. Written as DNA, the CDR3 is TGTGCCAGCAGCTTGTGGCAGGGAATTGGAGTTAGCAATCAGCCCCAGCATTTT. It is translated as CASSLWQGIGVSNQPQHF.

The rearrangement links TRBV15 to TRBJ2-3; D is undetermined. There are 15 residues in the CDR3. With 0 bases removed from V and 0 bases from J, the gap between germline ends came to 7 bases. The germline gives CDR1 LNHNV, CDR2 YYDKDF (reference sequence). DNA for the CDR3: TGTGCCACCAGCAGAGATCGTACTAGCACAGATACGCAGTATTTT. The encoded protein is CATSRDRTSTDTQYF. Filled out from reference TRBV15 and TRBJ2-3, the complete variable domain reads DAMVIQNPRYQVTQFGKPVTLSCSQTLNHNVMYWYQQKSSQAPKLLFHYYDKDFNNEADTPDNFQSRRPNTSFCFLDIRSPGLGDTAMYLCATSRDRTSTDTQYFGPGTRLTVL.